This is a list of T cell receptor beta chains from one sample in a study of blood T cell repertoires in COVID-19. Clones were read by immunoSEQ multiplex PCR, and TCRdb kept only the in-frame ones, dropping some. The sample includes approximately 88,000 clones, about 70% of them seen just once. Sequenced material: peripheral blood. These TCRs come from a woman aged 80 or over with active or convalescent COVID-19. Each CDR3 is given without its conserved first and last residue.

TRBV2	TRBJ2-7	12	ASSRQGASYEQY
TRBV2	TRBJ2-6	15	ASSPGTHRSGANVLT
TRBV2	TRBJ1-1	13	ASKRTGESGTEAF
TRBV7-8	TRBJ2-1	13	ASSLNTGTYNEQF
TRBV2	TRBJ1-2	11	ASSADIGGGYT
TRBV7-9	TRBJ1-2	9	ASSSSYGYT
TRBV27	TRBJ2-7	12	ASSWGVNIYEQY
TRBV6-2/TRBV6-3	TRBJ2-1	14	ASSYVGGGDYNEQF
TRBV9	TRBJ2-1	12	ASSALGGNNEQF
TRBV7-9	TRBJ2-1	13	ASSLGSGEYNEQF
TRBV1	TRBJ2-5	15	TSSQEGKKGGQETQY
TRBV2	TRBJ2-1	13	ASTPTSGGVNEQF
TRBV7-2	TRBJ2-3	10	ASSSYTDTQY
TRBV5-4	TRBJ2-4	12	ASSAQGSSNIQY
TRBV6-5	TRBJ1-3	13	ASSYSRGNGNTIY
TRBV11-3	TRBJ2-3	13	ASSLARGGRDTQY
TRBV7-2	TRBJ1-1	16	ASSLTSVVQGMNTEAF
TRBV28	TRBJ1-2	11	ASNRKFRTGYT
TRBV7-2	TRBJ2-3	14	ASSLTSGGLADTQY
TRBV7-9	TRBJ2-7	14	ASSSRSGGSSYEQY
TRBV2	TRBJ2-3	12	ASTETLATDTQY
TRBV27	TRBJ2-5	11	ASSDRGHGTQY
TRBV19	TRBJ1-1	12	ASRKTGTNTEAF
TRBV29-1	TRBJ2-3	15	SVVASGGTHNTDTQY
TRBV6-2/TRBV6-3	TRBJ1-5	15	ASSPRSPRGDNQPQH
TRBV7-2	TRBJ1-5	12	ASSLTSDNQPQH
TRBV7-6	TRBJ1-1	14	ASSLAGTGVNTEAF
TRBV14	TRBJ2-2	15	ASSLRTGRGNTGELF
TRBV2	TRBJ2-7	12	ASRTDSHSYEQY
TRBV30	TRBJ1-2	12	AWRRDRKNYGYT
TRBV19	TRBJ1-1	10	ASSPTGDEAF
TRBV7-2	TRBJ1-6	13	ASSLVASYNSPLH
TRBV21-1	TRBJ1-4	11	AVPGQGNEKLF
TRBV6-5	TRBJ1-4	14	ASSYSRTGMNEKLF
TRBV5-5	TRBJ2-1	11	ASWAGGLNEQF
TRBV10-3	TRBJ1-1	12	AISRQGARTEAF
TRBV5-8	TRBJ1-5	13	ASSKGTAYNQPQH
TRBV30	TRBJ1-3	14	AWSSGAPGPGNTIY
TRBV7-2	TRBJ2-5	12	ASSPNSGGETQY